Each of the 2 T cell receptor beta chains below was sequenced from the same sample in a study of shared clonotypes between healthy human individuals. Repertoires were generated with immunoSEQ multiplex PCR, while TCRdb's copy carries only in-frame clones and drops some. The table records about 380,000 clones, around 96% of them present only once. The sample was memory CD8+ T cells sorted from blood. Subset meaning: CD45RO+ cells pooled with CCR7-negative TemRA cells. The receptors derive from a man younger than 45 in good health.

The CDR3 reads CASSSTDQGYHFTDTQYF. The CDR3 region has the DNA TGTGCCAGCAGCTCAACTGACCAGGGGTACCATTTCACAGATACGCAGTATTTT. The chain is built from TRBV7-9 and TRBJ2-3; tentatively, D is TRBD1 (6 bases). CDR3 size: 18 residues. Germline loops: CDR1 SEHNR, CDR2 FQNEAQ (reference sequence). The V end lost 4 bases, the J end lost 2 bases, and 22 bases lay between the germline ends.

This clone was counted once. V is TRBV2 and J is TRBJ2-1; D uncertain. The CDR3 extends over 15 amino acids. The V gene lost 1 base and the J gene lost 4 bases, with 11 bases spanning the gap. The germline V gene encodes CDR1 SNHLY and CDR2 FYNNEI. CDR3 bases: TGTGCCAGCAGTGAAGTAGCTTCATTATACAATGAGCAGTTCTTC. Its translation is CASSEVASLYNEQFF.